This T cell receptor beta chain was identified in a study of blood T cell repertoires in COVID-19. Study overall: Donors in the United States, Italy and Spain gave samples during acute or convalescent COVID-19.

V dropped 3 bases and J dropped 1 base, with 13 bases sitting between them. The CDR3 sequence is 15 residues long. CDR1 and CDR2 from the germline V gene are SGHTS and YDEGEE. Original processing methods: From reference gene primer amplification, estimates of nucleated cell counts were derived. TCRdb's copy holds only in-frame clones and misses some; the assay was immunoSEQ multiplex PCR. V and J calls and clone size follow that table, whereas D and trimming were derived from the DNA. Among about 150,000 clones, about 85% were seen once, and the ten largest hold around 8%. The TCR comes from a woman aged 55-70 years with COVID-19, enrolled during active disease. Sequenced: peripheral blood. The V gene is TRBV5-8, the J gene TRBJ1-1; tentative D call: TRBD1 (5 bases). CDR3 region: CASSSWGLGNTEAFF. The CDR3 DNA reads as TGTGCCAGCAGCTCTTGGGGACTGGGGAACACTGAAGCTTTCTTT.